This T cell receptor (beta chain) was obtained from a study of T-cell reconstitution after alpha-beta-depleted transplantation in children. The TCRbeta library was prepared with unique molecular identifiers. Via MiXCR, TCRdb re-called the PCR reads, giving one row per CDR3 protein. The data show roughly 200,000 distinct CDR3 sequences, roughly 10% seen once. V was shortened by 4 bases and J by 6 bases, with 16 bases between the two germline ends. Germline loops: CDR1 SGHRS, CDR2 YFSETQ. The CDR3 contains 15 residues. This clonotype was detected many times. The rearrangement links TRBV5-1 to TRBJ2-2; the D is unclear. This specimen was PBMCs, taken before TCRalphabeta/CD19-depleted stem cell transplant. The TCR sequence derives from a child in the first two years of life with acute myeloid leukemia, due to receive a stem cell transplant. DNA for the CDR3: TGCGCCAGCAGCCTGGCCCTCAATCTTGCCGGGGAGCTGTTTTTT. Protein: CASSLALNLAGELFF.